The clone carrying this TCR beta chain was counted a single time. The antigen is undetermined. This sample is drawn from a study of vaccination effects on CD4 cells after COVID-19. Study context: Antigen-specific CD4+ T cells were expanded (with viral peptide pools) by the ViraFEST assay ahead of sequencing.

Profiled with immunoSEQ multiplex PCR; TCRdb holds only in-frame clones, not every one. The table lists tens of thousands of clones, more than 55% of them singletons. Researchers isolated CD4+ T cells once approximately eleven days of culture had elapsed. Nucleocapsid antibody tests were negative, and the vaccine recipients had no prior SARS-CoV-2 infection. Whole-study findings and limits: Infection-derived and vaccine-derived clones contracted markedly late after vaccination.

The CDR3 runs 14 residues. Trimming removed 2 bases at V and 5 bases at J, with 13 bases between. Per the germline V gene, CDR1 is SGHTA and CDR2 is FQGNSA. Material: CD4+ T cells from PBMCs cultured without peptide, obtained before COVID-19 vaccination. This TCR derives from a human donor who received a COVID-19 vaccine. The genes are TRBV7-2 and TRBJ2-7; D may be TRBD1 or TRBD2 (6 bases each). The CDR3 protein is CASSLSGGLNEQYF. The DNA of the CDR3 is TGTGCCAGCAGCTTATCCGGGGGCTTAAACGAGCAGTACTTC.